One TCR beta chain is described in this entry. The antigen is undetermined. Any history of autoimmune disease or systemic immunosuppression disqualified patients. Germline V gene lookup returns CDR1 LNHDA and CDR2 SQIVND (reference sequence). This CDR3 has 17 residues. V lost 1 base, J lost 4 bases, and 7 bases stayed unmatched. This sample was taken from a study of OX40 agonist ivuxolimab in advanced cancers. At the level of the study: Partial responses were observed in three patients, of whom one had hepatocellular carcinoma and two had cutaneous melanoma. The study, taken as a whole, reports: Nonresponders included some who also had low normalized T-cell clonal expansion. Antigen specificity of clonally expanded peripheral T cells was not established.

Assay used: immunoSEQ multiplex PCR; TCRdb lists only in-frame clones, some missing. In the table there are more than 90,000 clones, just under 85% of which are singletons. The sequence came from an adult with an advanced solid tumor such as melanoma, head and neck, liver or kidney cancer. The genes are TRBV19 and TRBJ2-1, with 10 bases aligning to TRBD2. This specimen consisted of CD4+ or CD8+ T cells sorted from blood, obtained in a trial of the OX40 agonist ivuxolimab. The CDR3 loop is CASSIGPSGGQYNEQFF. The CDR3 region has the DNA TGTGCCAGTAGTATAGGGCCTAGCGGGGGTCAGTACAATGAGCAGTTCTTC. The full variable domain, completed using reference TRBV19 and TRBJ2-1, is DGGITQSPKYLFRKEGQNVTLSCEQNLNHDAMYWYRQDPGQGLRLIYYSQIVNDFQKGDIAEGYSVSREKKESFPLTVTSAQKNPTAFYLCASSIGPSGGQYNEQFFGPGTRLTVL.